This T cell receptor beta chain was captured by sequencing in a study of cytomegalovirus exposure and HLA in healthy donors. The study, taken as a whole, reports: CMV serostatus alone was available as immune exposure information. Per a later analysis, HLA-associated TCR beta chains showed more clonal expansion than other, equally common TCR beta chains.

A word on this clone: Its antigen is not known.

PCR employed 60 Vbeta and 13 Jbeta primers. Produced via immunoSEQ multiplex PCR; TCRdb's table is partial and in-frame only. The sample yields more than 95,000 clones, 77% seen once. Germline values: CDR1 ENHRY, CDR2 SYGVKD. Trimming cost V 8 bases and J 5 bases; bases outside gene matches: 8. The CDR3 spans 15 residues. This chain uses TRBV10-3 with TRBJ2-1; the match to TRBD2 covers 11 bases. The source material was PBMCs. This receptor was obtained from a woman aged 40 to 49 in good health and CMV-seropositive. CDR3 bases: TGTGCCATCCACCTAGCGGGAGGCGCGAACAATGAGCAGTTCTTC. Residues: CAIHLAGGANNEQFF.